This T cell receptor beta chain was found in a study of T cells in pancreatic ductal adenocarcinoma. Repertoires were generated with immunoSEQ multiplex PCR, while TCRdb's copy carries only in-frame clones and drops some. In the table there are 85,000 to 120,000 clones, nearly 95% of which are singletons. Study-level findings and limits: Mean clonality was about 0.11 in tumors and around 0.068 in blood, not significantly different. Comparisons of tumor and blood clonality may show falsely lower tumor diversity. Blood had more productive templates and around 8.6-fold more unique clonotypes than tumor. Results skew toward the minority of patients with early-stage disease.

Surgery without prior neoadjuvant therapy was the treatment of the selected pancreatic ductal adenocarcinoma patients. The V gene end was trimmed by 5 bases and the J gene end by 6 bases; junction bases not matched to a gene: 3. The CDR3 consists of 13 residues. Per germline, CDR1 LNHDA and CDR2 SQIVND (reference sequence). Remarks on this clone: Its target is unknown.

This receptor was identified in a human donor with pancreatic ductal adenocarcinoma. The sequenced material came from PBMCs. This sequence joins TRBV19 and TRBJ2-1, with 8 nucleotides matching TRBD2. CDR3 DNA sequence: TGTGCCAGTAGTCGGGAGGGCCGCAATGAGCAGTTCTTC. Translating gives CASSREGRNEQFF.